This section outlines one T cell receptor beta chain sequence together with its context. Its antigen remains unidentified. A much more abundant neighbour one base away suggests this may be a read error. This record comes from a study of T cells in Graves' hyperthyroidism and ophthalmopathy. Study overall: Peripheral blood was secured at the point of initial diagnosis, before any treatment.

PBMCs were derived from about 10 ml fresh peripheral blood. Trimming removed 6 bases from V and 6 bases from J, with 14 bases in between. CDR1 is MNHNS and CDR2 is SASEGT in the germline V gene. The CDR3 has 13 amino acids. Study observations and caveats: Among thyroid clonotypes expanded above 0.001, most also appeared in blood.

Researchers amplified the TCR beta CDR3 regions from RNA transcripts. During a first-round RT-PCR of the TCR CDR3, the HTBI primer set was used. TCRdb reprocessed the multiplex PCR reads via MiXCR and lists one record per CDR3 protein. Of 400,000 to 600,000 distinct CDR3 sequences in the sample, less than 25% were seen once. The sample taken for sequencing was blood. The J gene is TRBJ1-1, the V gene TRBV6-1; D remains ambiguous. The TCR originated in a man younger than 30 with Graves' hyperthyroidism. The CDR3 DNA sequence: TGTGCCAGCAGATCAGACGGAGCGGCTGAAGCTTTCTTT. As protein: CASRSDGAAEAFF.